This T cell receptor (beta chain) was found in a study of vaccination and CD4 T cells after COVID-19. Cultured CD4+ T-cell DNA underwent Oncomine TCR Beta short-read sequencing. TCRdb ran MiXCR on the PCR reads and lists one entry per CDR3 protein. Among roughly 9,900 distinct CDR3 sequences, 60% to 65% were seen once, and the ten largest hold roughly 35%. Notes on this clonotype: Its antigen is not known.

As for treatment: roughly ten-day PBMC culture with coronavirus spike peptide pools or control peptides (ViraFEST assay). V shed 8 bases and J shed 7 bases, with 17 bases lying between them. CDR3 length equals 13 residues. Per the germline V gene, CDR1 is SGHTA and CDR2 is FQGNSA. The clonotype originates from a human donor who had recovered from COVID-19. The sample taken for sequencing was CD4+ T cells from blood, cultured in vitro. The chain joins TRBV7-2 to TRBJ1-2; no clear D. The CDR3 nucleotides are TGTGCCAGCCCCGCTTCAATGGGAGTTGGCTACACCTTC. It specifies CASPASMGVGYTF. Looking up the rest from reference TRBV7-2 and TRBJ1-2 gives the full variable domain: GAGVSQSPSNKVTEKGKDVELRCDPISGHTALYWYRQSLGQGLEFLIYFQGNSAPDKSGLPSDRFSAERTGGSVSTLTIQRTQQEDSAVYLCASPASMGVGYTFGSGTRLTVV.